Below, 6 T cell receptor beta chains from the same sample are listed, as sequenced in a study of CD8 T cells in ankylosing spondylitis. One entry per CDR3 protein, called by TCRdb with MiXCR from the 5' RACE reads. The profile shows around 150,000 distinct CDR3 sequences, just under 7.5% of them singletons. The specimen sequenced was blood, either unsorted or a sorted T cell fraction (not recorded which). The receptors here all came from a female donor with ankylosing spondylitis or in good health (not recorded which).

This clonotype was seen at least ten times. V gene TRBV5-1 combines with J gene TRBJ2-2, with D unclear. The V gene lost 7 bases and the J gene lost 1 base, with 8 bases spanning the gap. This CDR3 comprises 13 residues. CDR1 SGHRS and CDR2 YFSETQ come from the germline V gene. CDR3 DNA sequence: TGCGCCAGCTCAATACAGAACACCGGGGAGCTGTTTTTT. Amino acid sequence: CASSIQNTGELFF.

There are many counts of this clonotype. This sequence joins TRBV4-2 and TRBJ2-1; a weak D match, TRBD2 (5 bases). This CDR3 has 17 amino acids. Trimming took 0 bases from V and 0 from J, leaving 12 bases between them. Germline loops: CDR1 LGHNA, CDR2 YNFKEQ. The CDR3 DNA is TGTGCCAGCAGCCAAGATAGAGACTACAGCTCCTACAATGAGCAGTTCTTC. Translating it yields CASSQDRDYSSYNEQFF.

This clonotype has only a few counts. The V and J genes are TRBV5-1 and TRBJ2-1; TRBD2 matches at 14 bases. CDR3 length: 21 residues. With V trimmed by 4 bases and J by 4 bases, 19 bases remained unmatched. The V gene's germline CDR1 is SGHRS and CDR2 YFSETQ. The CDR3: CASSPRGGTSGGDYRYNEQFF. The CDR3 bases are TGCGCCAGCAGCCCTCGAGGCGGGACTAGCGGGGGTGACTATCGATACAATGAGCAGTTCTTC. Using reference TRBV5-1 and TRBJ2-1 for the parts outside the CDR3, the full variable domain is KAGVTQTPRYLIKTRGQQVTLSCSPISGHRSVSWYQQTPGQGLQFLFEYFSETQRNKGNFPGRFSGRQFSNSRSEMNVSTLELGDSALYLCASSPRGGTSGGDYRYNEQFFGPGTRLTVL.

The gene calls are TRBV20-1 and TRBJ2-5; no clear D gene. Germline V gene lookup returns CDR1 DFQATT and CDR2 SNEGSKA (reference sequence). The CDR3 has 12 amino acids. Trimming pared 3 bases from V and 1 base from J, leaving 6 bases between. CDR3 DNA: TGCAGTGCTAGTCCCCCCCAAGAGACCCAGTACTTC. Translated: CSASPPQETQYF.

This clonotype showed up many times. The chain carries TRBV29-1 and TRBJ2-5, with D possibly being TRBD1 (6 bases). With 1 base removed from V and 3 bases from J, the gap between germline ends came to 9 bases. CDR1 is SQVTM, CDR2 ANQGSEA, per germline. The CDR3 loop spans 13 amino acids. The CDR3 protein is CSVEGYREETQYF. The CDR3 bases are TGCAGCGTTGAAGGATACAGGGAAGAGACCCAGTACTTC.

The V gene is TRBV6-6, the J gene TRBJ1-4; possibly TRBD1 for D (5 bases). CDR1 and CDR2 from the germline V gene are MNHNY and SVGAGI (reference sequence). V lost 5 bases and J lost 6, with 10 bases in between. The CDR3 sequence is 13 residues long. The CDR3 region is CASSPSGDEKLFF. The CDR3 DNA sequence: TGTGCCAGCAGTCCCTCGGGGGATGAAAAACTGTTTTTT.